This TCR beta chain originates from a study of blood T cell repertoires in COVID-19. Study information: COVID-19 samples collected from the United States, Italy and Spain covered acute and convalescent phases. The cDNA or gDNA used as material had been derived from T cells, B-cell-depleted T cells, or PBMCs.

Authors' methods: Reference gene primer amplification gave estimated nucleated cell counts. Using immunoSEQ multiplex PCR, the repertoire was profiled, and TCRdb retains in-frame clones only, with some absent. Clonal size and the V and J genes are those of that table, whereas D and trimming came from the DNA. Of roughly 73,000 clones listed, approximately 89% were seen once; the top ten hold roughly 9.6%. Only a few counts were recorded for this clone. The CDR3 has 14 residues. Germline values: CDR1 KGHDR, CDR2 SFDVKD. V dropped 7 bases and J dropped 2; count of bases not matched to a gene: 4. The chain employs TRBV24-1 and TRBJ1-2, with 9 bases identical to TRBD1. The sequence derives from an elderly man with acute or convalescent COVID-19. Sequencing was performed on peripheral blood. The CDR3: CATSAQGANYGYTF. CDR3 sequence (DNA): TGTGCCACCAGCGCACAGGGGGCGAACTATGGCTACACCTTC.